Listed here is a single T cell receptor (beta chain). V lost 3 bases, J lost 1 base, and 11 bases lay in between. From germline, CDR1 is SGHNT and CDR2 YENEEA. This CDR3 spans 15 amino acids. The data belong to a study of OX40 agonist ivuxolimab in advanced cancers. Sequenced by immunoSEQ multiplex PCR; TCRdb stores in-frame clones only, minus some. The sample holds 81,000 or so clones, 88% seen once. The sample was CD4+ or CD8+ T cells sorted from blood, taken in a trial of the OX40 agonist ivuxolimab. V is TRBV11-3 and J is TRBJ2-3; tentatively, D is TRBD1 or TRBD2 (5 bases each). This TCR came from an adult with an advanced solid tumor such as melanoma, head and neck, liver or kidney cancer. CDR3 amino acids: CASSFPGRCTDTQYF. Here the CDR3 DNA reads TGTGCCAGCAGCTTTCCGGGGCGATGCACAGATACGCAGTATTTT.